A selection of T cell receptor beta chains follows, all from one sample in a study of blood T cell repertoires in COVID-19. TCRdb keeps only in-frame clones here, not all; method: immunoSEQ multiplex PCR. Here the sample spans around 26,000 clones, around nine tenths being singletons. Sequencing was carried out using peripheral blood. All receptors come from a human donor with active COVID-19. The donor label of this sample is uncertain. The CDR3 runs from the conserved cysteine through the conserved F or W. D genes are given only for firm matches. Some rows mark clone size as missing; the rest say once, few, many or name a class of expanded clone.

cdr3_length,v_call,clone_size,d_call,j_call,cdr3_nt,cdr3_aa
14,TRBV5-1,-,-,TRBJ2-7,TGCGCCAGCAGCCCCGTCGAGCCGTCCTACGAGCAGTACTTC,CASSPVEPSYEQYF
14,TRBV9,-,TRBD1,TRBJ2-7,TGTGCCAGCAGCTCGGGACAGATTTCCTACGAGCAGTACTTC,CASSSGQISYEQYF
16,TRBV28,-,TRBD1,TRBJ2-6,TGTGCCAGCAGGCGGACAGGAAGCTCTGGGGCCAACGTCCTGACTTTC,CASRRTGSSGANVLTF
16,TRBV11-3,-,TRBD1,TRBJ2-3,TGTGCCAGCAGCTTACGAGGACAGGGCCTGGAAGATACGCAGTATTTT,CASSLRGQGLEDTQYF
12,TRBV7-9,-,-,TRBJ2-7,TGTGCCAGCACCTCGGAAGGAGGCGAGCAGTACTTC,CASTSEGGEQYF
14,TRBV7-2,-,-,TRBJ1-5,TGTGCCAGCAGCTTAAGGAGGGGCAATCAGCCCCAGCATTTT,CASSLRRGNQPQHF
13,TRBV7-9,-,-,TRBJ2-5,TGTGCCAGCAGCTTAGCGTTACAAGAGACCCAGTACTTC,CASSLALQETQYF
12,TRBV5-5,-,-,TRBJ2-1,TGTGCCAGCAGCTTGGGAGGCAATGAGCAGTTCTTC,CASSLGGNEQFF
15,TRBV7-9,-,-,TRBJ2-2,TGTGCCAGCAGCTTAGACGGCAGGTTGGCCGGGGAGCTGTTTTTT,CASSLDGRLAGELFF
14,TRBV5-1,-,-,TRBJ1-1,TGCGCCAGCAGCTTGGGCAGGGGTAGGACTGAAGCTTTCTTT,CASSLGRGRTEAFF
16,TRBV4-2,-,TRBD1,TRBJ1-2,TGTGCCAGCAGCCAAGATTTCGGGGACAGGGACTATGGCTACACCTTC,CASSQDFGDRDYGYTF
17,TRBV5-4,once,TRBD2,TRBJ2-2,TGTGCCAGCAGCGGGGGACTAGCAGATCCGAACACCGGGGAGCTGTTTTTT,CASSGGLADPNTGELFF
15,TRBV21-1,-,-,TRBJ1-5,TGTGCCCGAAAGCCCCCCAGGGGCCGACGTCAGCCCCAGCATTTT,CARKPPRGRRQPQHF
14,TRBV2,once,TRBD2,TRBJ2-7,TGTGCCAGCAGTGTGGGGGGGACGGGGGTAGAGCAGTACTTC,CASSVGGTGVEQYF
16,TRBV11-2,-,-,TRBJ2-3,TGTGCCAGCAGCGCAAACCCCGGGACACTCACAGATACGCAGTATTTT,CASSANPGTLTDTQYF
12,TRBV29-1,-,-,TRBJ2-3,TGCAGCGGGCGACTCCTGACAGATACGCAGTATTTT,CSGRLLTDTQYF
12,TRBV2,-,TRBD2,TRBJ2-2,TGTGCCAGCAGTGGGACTAGCGGGGAGCTGTTTTTT,CASSGTSGELFF
15,TRBV10-3,once,-,TRBJ1-2,TGTGCCATCAGTGATGGGCCGGAAAGGGGTATTGGCTACACCTTC,CAISDGPERGIGYTF
15,TRBV5-8,-,TRBD2,TRBJ2-1,TGTGCCAGCAGCTTTGCGGGAGCTGTCGACAATGAGCAGTTCTTC,CASSFAGAVDNEQFF
13,TRBV28,once,-,TRBJ2-1,TGTGCCAGCAGTCCAATAGCGGCAGATGAGCAGTTCTTC,CASSPIAADEQFF
19,TRBV11-2,-,-,TRBJ2-7,TGTGCCAGCAGCTTAGATAAGGGGGCGAGGGGAGGAAAGTCCTACGAGCAGTACTTC,CASSLDKGARGGKSYEQYF
16,TRBV28,-,TRBD1,TRBJ2-7,TGTGCCAGCAGTTTCTCCCTTGGACAGGTATCCTACGAGCAGTACTTC,CASSFSLGQVSYEQYF
11,TRBV28,-,-,TRBJ1-2,TGTGCCAGCAGTTTTAGGGGGGGGAACACCTTC,CASSFRGGNTF
12,TRBV27,-,-,TRBJ1-1,TGTGCCAGCAGTTTAACGGGCACTGAAGCTTTCTTT,CASSLTGTEAFF
16,TRBV19,-,TRBD1,TRBJ1-5,TGTGCCAGTAGTATGGGGGGGACAGGGTACAATCAGCCCCAGCATTTT,CASSMGGTGYNQPQHF
15,TRBV7-2,once,TRBD2,TRBJ2-3,TGTGCCAGCAGCCCCGGACTAGCGAGCACAGATACGCAGTATTTT,CASSPGLASTDTQYF
13,TRBV6-4,-,-,TRBJ2-3,TGTGCCAGCAGTGTAGATTTCACAGATACGCAGTATTTT,CASSVDFTDTQYF
13,TRBV11-3,few,-,TRBJ2-5,TGTGCCAGCAGCTTAGGGGAGCTGGGGACCCAGTACTTC,CASSLGELGTQYF
15,TRBV10-2,-,TRBD2,TRBJ2-2,TGCGCCAGCAGTGTTACTAGCGGGAGCACCGGGGAGCTGTTTTTT,CASSVTSGSTGELFF
15,TRBV28,-,-,TRBJ2-3,TGTGCCAGCAGTTTCGGCGGGCTCAGCACAGATACGCAGTATTTT,CASSFGGLSTDTQYF
14,TRBV5-4,-,TRBD1,TRBJ2-4,TGTGCCAGCAGCGCGGCGACAGGGCGAGACATTCAGTACTTC,CASSAATGRDIQYF
15,TRBV28,-,-,TRBJ1-1,TGTGCCAGCAGTTTTATTTCGGGGGAAGACACTGAAGCTTTCTTT,CASSFISGEDTEAFF
13,TRBV19,few,-,TRBJ1-5,TGTGCCAGTAGTACAGGGATCGATCAGCCCCAGCATTTT,CASSTGIDQPQHF
13,TRBV5-6,-,TRBD1,TRBJ1-2,TGTGCCAGCAGCCCGGGACAGAGCTATGGCTACACCTTC,CASSPGQSYGYTF
15,TRBV9,-,-,TRBJ2-1,TGTGCCAGCAGCGTAGGGGCAGGAAGTTACAATGAGCAGTTCTTC,CASSVGAGSYNEQFF
17,TRBV5-1,-,-,TRBJ2-1,TGCGCCAGCAGCTCCGCCCCGGGGTCGGTCTCCTACAATGAGCAGTTCTTC,CASSSAPGSVSYNEQFF
12,TRBV29-1,-,TRBD1,TRBJ1-4,TGCAGCGTCTCCGGGACAGCTGAAAAACTGTTTTTT,CSVSGTAEKLFF
15,TRBV4-1,-,TRBD1,TRBJ1-4,TGCGCCAGCAGCCAGACCGGGACAGCGCGTGAAAAACTGTTTTTT,CASSQTGTAREKLFF
14,TRBV30,once,-,TRBJ1-2,TGTGCCTGGAGGCGGGGACGGGGGATCTATGGCTACACCTTC,CAWRRGRGIYGYTF
15,TRBV6-1,once,-,TRBJ2-1,TGTGCCAGCAGTGAAATTACGGTAGGCGGCAATGAGCAGTTCTTC,CASSEITVGGNEQFF
13,TRBV29-1,-,-,TRBJ1-1,TGCAGCGTTGATCAGGGTGGGGTCACTGAAGCTTTCTTT,CSVDQGGVTEAFF
16,TRBV7-8,-,TRBD2,TRBJ2-2,TGTGCCAGCAGCGCGCTAGCGGGAGCTCTCACCGGGGAGCTGTTTTTT,CASSALAGALTGELFF
14,TRBV6-6,-,TRBD2,TRBJ2-3,TGTGCCAGCGTGACTAGCGGGAGTGCTGATACGCAGTATTTT,CASVTSGSADTQYF
14,TRBV30,-,-,TRBJ1-2,TGTGCCTGGAGGGTACAGGGTGGTCTCTATGGCTACACCTTC,CAWRVQGGLYGYTF
16,TRBV9,-,TRBD2,TRBJ2-2,TGTGCCAGCAGCCCTCGGGGGGAACCGAACACCGGGGAGCTGTTTTTT,CASSPRGEPNTGELFF